This T cell receptor (beta chain) was found in a study of immune evolution from preneoplasia to lung adenocarcinoma. Produced via immunoSEQ multiplex PCR; TCRdb's table is partial and in-frame only. The sample includes 8,500 to 14,000 clones, more than 60% of them seen just once. This CDR3 has 13 residues. Trimming cost V 0 bases and J 14 bases; bases outside gene matches: 6. Germline CDR1 SGHTA, CDR2 FQGNSA. This receptor was identified in a person in their sixties or seventies with lung adenocarcinoma. This chain links TRBV7-2 with TRBJ1-4, with 7 bases matching TRBD1. Specimen: FFPE minimally invasive lung adenocarcinoma tissue. DNA for the CDR3: TGTGCCAGCAGCTTAGCTTTGACAGGGTGGCTGTTTTTT. It encodes CASSLALTGWLFF.